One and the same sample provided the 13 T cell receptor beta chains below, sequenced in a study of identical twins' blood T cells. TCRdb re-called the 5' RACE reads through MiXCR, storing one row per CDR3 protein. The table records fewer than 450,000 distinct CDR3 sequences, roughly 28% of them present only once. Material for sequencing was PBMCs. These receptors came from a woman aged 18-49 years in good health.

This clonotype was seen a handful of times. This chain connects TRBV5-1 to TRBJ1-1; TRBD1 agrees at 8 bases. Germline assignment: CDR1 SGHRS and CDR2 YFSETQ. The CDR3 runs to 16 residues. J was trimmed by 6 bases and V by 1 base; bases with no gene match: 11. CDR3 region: CASSLTPTGVGAEAFF. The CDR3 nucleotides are TGCGCCAGCAGCTTGACTCCGACAGGGGTCGGGGCTGAAGCTTTCTTT.

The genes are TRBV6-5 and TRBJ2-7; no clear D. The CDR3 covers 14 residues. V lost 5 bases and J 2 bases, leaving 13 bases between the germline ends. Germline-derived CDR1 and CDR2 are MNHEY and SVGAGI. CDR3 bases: TGTGCCAGCAGTGAACGGACGGTGGCCTACGAGCAGTACTTC. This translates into CASSERTVAYEQYF.

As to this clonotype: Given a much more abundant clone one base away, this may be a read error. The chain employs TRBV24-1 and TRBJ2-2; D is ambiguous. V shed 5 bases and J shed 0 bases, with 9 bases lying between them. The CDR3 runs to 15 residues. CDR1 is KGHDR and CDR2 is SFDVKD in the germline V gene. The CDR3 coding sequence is TGTGCCACCAGTGGCCCGACTGCGAACACCGGGGAGCTGTTTTTT. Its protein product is CATSGPTANTGELFF.

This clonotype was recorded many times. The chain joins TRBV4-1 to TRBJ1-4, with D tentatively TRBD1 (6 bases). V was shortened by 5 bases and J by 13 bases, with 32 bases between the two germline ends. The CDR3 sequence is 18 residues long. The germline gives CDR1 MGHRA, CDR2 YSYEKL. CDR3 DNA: TGCGCCAGCAGCTTATTCGATGCCGGGACACGGTCTTGGGGGTTACTGTTTTTT. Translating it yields CASSLFDAGTRSWGLLFF.

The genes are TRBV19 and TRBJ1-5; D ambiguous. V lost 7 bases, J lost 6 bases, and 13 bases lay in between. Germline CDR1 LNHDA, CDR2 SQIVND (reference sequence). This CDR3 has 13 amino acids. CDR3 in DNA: TGTGCCAGTACCAGGAGGGAGGGTCAGCCCCAGCATTTT. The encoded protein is CASTRREGQPQHF.

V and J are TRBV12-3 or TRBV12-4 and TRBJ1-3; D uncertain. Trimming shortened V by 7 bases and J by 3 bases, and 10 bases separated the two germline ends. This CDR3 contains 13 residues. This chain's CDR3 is CASTRGIGNTIYF. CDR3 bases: TGTGCCAGCACGCGGGGTATTGGAAACACCATATATTTT.

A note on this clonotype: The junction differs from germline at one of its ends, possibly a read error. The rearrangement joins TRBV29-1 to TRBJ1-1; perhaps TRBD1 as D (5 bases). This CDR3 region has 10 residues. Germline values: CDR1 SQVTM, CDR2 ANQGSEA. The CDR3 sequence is CSVDRQSPNF. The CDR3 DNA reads TGCAGCGTCGACAGACAGTCGCCGAACTTT.

CDR3 loop: CASSQEEIAETGEQFF. DNA for the CDR3: TGTGCCAGCAGCCAAGAGGAAATAGCGGAGACGGGTGAGCAGTTCTTC. This chain uses TRBV3-1 with TRBJ2-1, with a tentative D call TRBD2 (6 bases). Germline-derived CDR1 and CDR2 are LGHDT and YNNKEL (reference sequence). The ends were cut back, 0 bases at V and 9 bases at J, with 18 bases in the middle. CDR3 length: 16 amino acids.

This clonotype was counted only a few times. CDR3 sequence: CASTGGGWTQYF. The DNA for the CDR3 is TGTGCCAGTACCGGCGGAGGTTGGACCCAGTACTTC. The chain is built from TRBV19 and TRBJ2-5; D is possibly TRBD2 (5 bases). The CDR3 has 12 amino acids. Trimming shortened V by 7 bases and J by 7 bases, and 13 bases separated the two germline ends. Germline lookup yields CDR1 LNHDA and CDR2 SQIVND (reference sequence). Looking up the rest from reference TRBV19 and TRBJ2-5 gives the full variable domain: DGGITQSPKYLFRKEGQNVTLSCEQNLNHDAMYWYRQDPGQGLRLIYYSQIVNDFQKGDIAEGYSVSREKKESFPLTVTSAQKNPTAFYLCASTGGGWTQYFGPGTRLLVL.

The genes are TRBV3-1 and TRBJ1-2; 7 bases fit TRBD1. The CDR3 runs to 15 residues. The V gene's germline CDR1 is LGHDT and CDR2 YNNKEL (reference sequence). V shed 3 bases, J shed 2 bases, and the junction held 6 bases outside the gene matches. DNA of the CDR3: TGTGCCAGCAGCCATCGGACAGGCCCAAACTATGGCTACACCTTC. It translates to CASSHRTGPNYGYTF.

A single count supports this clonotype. The CDR3 sequence: CASSAGTSWGYTF. CDR3 DNA: TGTGCCAGCAGCGCGGGGACGAGTTGGGGCTACACCTTC. V usage is TRBV9 and J usage is TRBJ1-2; TRBD1 is a possible D gene (5 bases). The germline V gene encodes CDR1 SGDLS and CDR2 YYNGEE. This CDR3 contains 13 residues. Deletions cut 3 bases from V and 8 bases from J, with 14 bases between.

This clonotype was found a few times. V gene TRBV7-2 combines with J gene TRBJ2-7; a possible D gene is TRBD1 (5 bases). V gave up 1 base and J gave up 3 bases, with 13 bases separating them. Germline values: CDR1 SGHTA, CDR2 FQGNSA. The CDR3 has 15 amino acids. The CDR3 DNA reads TGTGCCAGCAGCTTAGGGACAACCAATCTCTACGAGCAGTACTTC. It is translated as CASSLGTTNLYEQYF.

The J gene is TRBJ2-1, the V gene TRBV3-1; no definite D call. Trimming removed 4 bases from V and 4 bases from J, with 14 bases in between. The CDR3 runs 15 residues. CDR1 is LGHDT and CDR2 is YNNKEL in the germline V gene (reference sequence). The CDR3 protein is CASSRQDGYYNEQFF. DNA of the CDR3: TGTGCCAGCAGCCGCCAAGACGGTTATTACAATGAGCAGTTCTTC.